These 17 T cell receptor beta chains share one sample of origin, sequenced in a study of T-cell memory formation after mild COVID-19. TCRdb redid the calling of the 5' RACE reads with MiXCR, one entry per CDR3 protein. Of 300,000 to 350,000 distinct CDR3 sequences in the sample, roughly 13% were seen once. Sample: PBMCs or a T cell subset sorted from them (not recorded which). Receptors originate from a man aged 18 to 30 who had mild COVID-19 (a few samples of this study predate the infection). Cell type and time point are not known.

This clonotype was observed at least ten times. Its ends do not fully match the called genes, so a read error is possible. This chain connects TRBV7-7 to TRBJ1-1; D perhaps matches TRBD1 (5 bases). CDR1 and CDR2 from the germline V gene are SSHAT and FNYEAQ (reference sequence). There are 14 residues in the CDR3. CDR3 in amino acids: CASSPDSLNTEAFF. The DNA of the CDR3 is TGTGCTAGCAGCCCCGACAGCCTGAACACTGAAGCTTTCTTT.

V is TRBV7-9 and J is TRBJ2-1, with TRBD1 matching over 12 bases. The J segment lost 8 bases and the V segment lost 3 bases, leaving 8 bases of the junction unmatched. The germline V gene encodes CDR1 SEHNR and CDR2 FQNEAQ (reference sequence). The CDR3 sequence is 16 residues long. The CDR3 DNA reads TGTGCCAGCAGCTTTTTGTGGGGACAGGGGGCAGATGAGCAGTTCTTC. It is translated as CASSFLWGQGADEQFF. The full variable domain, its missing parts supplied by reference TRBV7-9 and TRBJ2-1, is DTGVSQNPRHKITKRGQNVTFRCDPISEHNRLYWYRQTLGQGPEFLTYFQNEAQLEKSRLLSDRFSAERPKGSFSTLEIQRTEQGDSAMYLCASSFLWGQGADEQFFGPGTRLTVL.

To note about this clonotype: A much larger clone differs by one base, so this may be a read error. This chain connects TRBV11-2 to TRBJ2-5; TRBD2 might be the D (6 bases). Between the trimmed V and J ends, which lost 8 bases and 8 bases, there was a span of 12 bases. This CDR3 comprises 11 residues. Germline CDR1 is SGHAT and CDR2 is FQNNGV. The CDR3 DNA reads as TGTGCCAGCCGTAGCGGAGATACCCAGTACTTC. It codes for CASRSGDTQYF.

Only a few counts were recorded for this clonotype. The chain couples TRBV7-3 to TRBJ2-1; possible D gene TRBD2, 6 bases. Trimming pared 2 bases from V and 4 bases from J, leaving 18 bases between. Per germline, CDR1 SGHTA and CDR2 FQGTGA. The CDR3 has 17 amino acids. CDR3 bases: TGTGCCAGCAGCTTATCTGGGTGGGGAGGCTCTTACAATGAGCAGTTCTTC. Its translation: CASSLSGWGGSYNEQFF.

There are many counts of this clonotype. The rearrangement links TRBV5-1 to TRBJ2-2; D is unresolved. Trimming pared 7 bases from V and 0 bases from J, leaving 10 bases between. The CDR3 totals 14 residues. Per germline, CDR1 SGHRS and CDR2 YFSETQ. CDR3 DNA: TGCGCCAGCGGTGCCCTCGCGAACACCGGGGAGCTGTTTTTT. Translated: CASGALANTGELFF.

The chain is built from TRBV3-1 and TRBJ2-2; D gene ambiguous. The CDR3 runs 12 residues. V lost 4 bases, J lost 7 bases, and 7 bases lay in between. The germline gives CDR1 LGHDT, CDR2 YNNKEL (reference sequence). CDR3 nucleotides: TGTGCCAGCAGCCGCCCAATCGGGGAGCTGTTTTTT. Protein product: CASSRPIGELFF.

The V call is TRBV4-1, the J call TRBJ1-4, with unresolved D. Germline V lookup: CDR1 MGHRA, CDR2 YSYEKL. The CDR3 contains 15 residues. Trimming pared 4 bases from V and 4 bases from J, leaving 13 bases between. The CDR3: CASSPETEVNEKLFF. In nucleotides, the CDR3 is TGCGCCAGCAGCCCGGAGACGGAGGTTAATGAAAAACTGTTTTTT.

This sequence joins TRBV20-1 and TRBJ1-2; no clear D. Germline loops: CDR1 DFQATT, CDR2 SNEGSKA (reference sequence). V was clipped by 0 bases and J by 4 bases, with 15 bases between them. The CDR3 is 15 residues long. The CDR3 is CSARDGEGRAYGYTF. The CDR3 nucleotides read TGCAGTGCTAGAGACGGGGAGGGTAGGGCCTATGGCTACACCTTC.

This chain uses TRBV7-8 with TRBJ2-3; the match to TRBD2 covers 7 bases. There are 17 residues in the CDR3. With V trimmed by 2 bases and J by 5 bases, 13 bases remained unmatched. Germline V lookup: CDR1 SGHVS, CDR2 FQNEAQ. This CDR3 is CASSLRVGLGVGDTQYF. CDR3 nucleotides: TGTGCCAGCAGCTTACGGGTCGGACTAGGAGTAGGAGATACGCAGTATTTT.

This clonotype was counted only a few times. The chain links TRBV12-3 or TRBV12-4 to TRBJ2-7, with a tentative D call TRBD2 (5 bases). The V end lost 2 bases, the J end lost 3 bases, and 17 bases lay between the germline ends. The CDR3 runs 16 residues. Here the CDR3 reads CASSLSGGFHLYEQYF. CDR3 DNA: TGTGCCAGCAGTTTAAGCGGAGGTTTTCACCTCTACGAGCAGTACTTC.

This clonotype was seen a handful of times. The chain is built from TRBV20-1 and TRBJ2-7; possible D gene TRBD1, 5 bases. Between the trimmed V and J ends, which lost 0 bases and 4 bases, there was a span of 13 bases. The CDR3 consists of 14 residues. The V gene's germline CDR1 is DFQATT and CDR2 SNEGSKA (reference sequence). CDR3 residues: CSARDDSNTYEQYV. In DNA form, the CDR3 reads TGCAGTGCTAGAGACGACAGTAACACTTACGAGCAGTACGTC.

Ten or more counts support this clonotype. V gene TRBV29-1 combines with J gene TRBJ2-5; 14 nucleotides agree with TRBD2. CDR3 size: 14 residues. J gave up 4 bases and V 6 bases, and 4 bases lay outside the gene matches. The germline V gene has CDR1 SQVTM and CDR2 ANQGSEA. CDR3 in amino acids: CSVGTSGGVETQYF. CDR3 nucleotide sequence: TGCAGCGTGGGGACTAGCGGGGGAGTAGAGACCCAGTACTTC.

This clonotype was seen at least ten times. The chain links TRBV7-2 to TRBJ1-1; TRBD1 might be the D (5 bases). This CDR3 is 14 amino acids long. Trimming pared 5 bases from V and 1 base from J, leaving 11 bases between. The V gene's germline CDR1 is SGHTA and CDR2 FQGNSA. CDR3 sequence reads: CASSIPTENTEAFF. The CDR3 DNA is TGTGCCAGCAGCATACCGACAGAGAACACTGAAGCTTTCTTT.

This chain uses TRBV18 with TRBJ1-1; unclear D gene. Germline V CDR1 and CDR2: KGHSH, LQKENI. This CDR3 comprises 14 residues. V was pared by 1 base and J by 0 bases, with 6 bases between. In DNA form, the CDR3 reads TGTGCCAGCTCACCACGGGGATTGAACACTGAAGCTTTCTTT. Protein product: CASSPRGLNTEAFF.

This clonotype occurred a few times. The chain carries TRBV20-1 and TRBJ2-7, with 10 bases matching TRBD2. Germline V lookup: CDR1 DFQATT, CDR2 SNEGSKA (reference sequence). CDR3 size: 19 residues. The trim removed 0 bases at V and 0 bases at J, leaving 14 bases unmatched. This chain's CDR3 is CSARDRYARTSGASYEQYF. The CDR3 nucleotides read TGCAGTGCTAGAGATCGATATGCGAGAACTAGCGGGGCCTCCTACGAGCAGTACTTC.

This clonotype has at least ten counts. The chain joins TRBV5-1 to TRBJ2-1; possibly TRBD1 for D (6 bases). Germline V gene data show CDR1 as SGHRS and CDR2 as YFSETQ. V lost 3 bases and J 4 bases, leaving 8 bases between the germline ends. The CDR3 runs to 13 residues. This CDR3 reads CASSSDRYNEQFF. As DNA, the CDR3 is TGCGCCAGCAGCTCGGACAGATACAATGAGCAGTTCTTC.

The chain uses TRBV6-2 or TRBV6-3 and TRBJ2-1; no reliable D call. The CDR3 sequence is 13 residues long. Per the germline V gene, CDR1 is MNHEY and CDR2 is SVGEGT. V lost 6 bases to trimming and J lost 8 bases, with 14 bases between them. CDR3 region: CASSPLGPDEQFF. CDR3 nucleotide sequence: TGTGCCAGCAGCCCCCTTGGGCCCGATGAGCAGTTCTTC.